This T cell receptor beta chain came from a study of cytomegalovirus exposure and HLA in healthy donors. The table came from immunoSEQ multiplex PCR; TCRdb's copy has only in-frame clones and leaves some out. The sample gives over 200,000 clones, more than 75% of which show up once; 2% to 2.5% is in the top ten. This CDR3 is 15 amino acids long. Germline values: CDR1 MGHRA, CDR2 YSYEKL. Trimming pared 3 bases from V and 2 bases from J, leaving 14 bases between. This chain connects TRBV4-1 to TRBJ2-7; a weak D match, TRBD2 (6 bases). The receptor was isolated from a woman aged 18-35 years in good health and CMV-seropositive. Sequenced material: PBMCs. The CDR3 nucleotides read TGCGCCAGCAGCCATCTCGGGGAGGCGGCCTACGAGCAGTACTTC. Translation gives CASSHLGEAAYEQYF.